This T cell receptor beta chain was sequenced for a study of liver allograft versus peripheral blood T cells. At the level of the study: Repertoires of T cell receptors in transplanted livers were compared with recipients' peripheral blood repertoires.

Germline CDR1 and CDR2: SGDLS and YYNGEE. There are 14 residues in the CDR3. V was shortened by 0 bases and J by 4 bases, with 10 bases between the two germline ends. TCRdb redid the calling of the reads with MiXCR, one entry per CDR3 protein. The table lists about 8,300 distinct CDR3 sequences, approximately 15% of them singletons, with around 3% in the top ten. With respect to this clonotype: As yet, its antigen is unknown.

Study-wide results and caveats: Liver allograft T cell receptor repertoires were reported to differ from peripheral blood repertoires.

The V and J genes are TRBV9 and TRBJ1-2, with D hard to call. The clonotype comes from a human patient who had a liver transplant. Some T cells here may be from the graft donor. CDR3 amino acids: CASSVGPRSYGYTF. The CDR3 DNA follows: TGTGCCAGCAGCGTAGGGCCCAGGAGCTATGGCTACACCTTC.